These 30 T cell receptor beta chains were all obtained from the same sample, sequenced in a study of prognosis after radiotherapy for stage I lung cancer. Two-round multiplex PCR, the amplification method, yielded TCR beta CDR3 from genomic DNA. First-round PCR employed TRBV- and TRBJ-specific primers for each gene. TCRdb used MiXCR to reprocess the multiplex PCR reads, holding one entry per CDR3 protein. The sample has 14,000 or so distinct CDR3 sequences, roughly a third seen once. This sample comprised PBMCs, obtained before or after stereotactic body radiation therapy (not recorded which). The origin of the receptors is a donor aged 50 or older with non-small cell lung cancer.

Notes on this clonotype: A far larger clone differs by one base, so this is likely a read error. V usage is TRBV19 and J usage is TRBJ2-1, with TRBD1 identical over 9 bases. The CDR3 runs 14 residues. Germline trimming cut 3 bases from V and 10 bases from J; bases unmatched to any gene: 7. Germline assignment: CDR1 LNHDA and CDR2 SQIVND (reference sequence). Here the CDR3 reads CASSMTGTGYEQFF. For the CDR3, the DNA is TGTGCCAGTAGTATGACCGGGACAGGGTACGAGCAGTTCTTC.

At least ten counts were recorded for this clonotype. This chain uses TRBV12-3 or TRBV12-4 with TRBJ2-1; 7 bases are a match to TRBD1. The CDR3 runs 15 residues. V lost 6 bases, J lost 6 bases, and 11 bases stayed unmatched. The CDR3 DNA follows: TGTGCCAGCAGCCGGGCCCAGGGGGATTGCAATGAGCAGTTCTTC. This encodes CASSRAQGDCNEQFF.

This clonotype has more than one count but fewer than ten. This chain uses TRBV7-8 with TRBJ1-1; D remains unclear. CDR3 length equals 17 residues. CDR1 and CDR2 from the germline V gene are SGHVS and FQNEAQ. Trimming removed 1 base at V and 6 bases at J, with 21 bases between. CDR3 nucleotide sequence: TGTGCCAGCAGCTTAGTTGCAGCAGCAGACCTGGTCCCTGAAGCTTTCTTT. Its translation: CASSLVAAADLVPEAFF.

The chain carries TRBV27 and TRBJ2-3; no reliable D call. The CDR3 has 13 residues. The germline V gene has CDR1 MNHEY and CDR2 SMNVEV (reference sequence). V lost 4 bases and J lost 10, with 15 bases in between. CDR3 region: CASSSAPVDAQYF. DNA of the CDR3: TGTGCCAGCAGTTCAGCCCCGGTTGATGCGCAGTATTTT.

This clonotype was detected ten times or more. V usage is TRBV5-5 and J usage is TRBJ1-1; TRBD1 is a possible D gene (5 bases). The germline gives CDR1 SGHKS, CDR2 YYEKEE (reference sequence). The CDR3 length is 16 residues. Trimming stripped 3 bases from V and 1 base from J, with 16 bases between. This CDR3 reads CASSSGGRGSNTEAFF. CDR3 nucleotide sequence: TGTGCCAGCAGCTCCGGAGGAAGGGGTTCGAACACTGAAGCTTTCTTT.

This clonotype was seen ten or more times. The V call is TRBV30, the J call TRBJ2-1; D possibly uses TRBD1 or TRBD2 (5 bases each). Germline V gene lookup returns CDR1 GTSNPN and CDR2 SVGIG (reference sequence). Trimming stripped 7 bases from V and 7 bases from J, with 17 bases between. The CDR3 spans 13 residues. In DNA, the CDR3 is TGTGCCTCCCGTAGGGGTTGGGGGAATGAGCAGTTCTTC. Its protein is CASRRGWGNEQFF.

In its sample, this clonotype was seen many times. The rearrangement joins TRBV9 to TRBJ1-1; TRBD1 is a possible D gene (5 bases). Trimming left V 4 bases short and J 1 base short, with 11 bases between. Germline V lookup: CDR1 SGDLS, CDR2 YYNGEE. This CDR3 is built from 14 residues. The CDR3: CASSSLTENTEAFF. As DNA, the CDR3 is TGTGCCAGCAGCTCCTTGACAGAGAACACTGAAGCTTTCTTT. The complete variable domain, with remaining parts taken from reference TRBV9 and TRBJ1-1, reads DSGVTQTPKHLITATGQRVTLRCSPRSGDLSVYWYQQSLDQGLQFLIQYYNGEERAKGNILERFSAQQFPDLHSELNLSSLELGDSALYFCASSSLTENTEAFFGQGTRLTVV.

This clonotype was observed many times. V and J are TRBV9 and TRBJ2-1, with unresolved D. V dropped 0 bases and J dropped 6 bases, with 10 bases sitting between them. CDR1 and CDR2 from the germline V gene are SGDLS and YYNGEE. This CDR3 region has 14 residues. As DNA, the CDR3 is TGTGCCAGCAGCGTAGCTGGTAGCCCCAATGAGCAGTTCTTC. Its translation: CASSVAGSPNEQFF.

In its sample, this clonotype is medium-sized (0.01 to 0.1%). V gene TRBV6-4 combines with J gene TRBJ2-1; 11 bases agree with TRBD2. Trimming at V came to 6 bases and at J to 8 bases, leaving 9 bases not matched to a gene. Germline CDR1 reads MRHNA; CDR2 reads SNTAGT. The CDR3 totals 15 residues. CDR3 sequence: CASSPGTSGQDEQFF. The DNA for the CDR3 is TGTGCCAGCAGCCCGGGGACTAGCGGCCAGGATGAGCAGTTCTTC.

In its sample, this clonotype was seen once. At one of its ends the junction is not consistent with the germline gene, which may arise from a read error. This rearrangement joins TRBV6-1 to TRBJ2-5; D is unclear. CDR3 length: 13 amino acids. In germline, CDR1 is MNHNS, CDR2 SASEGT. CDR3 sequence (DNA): TGTGCCAGCAGGAGAGACATGAAAGAGAACCAGTACTTC. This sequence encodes CASRRDMKENQYF.

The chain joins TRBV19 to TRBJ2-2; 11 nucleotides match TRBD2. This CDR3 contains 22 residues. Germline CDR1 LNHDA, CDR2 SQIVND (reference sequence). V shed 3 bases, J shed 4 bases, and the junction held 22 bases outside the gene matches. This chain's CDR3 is CASSIWGELTSGSSGLTGELFF. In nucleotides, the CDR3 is TGTGCCAGTAGTATCTGGGGGGAACTAACTAGCGGGAGTTCGGGTCTCACCGGGGAGCTGTTTTTT.

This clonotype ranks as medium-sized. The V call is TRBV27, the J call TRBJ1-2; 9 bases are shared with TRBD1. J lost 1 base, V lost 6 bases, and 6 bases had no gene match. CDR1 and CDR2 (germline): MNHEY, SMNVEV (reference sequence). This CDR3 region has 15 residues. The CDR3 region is CASRVTGGVNYGYTF. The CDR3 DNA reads TGTGCCAGCAGGGTGACAGGGGGTGTTAACTATGGCTACACCTTC.

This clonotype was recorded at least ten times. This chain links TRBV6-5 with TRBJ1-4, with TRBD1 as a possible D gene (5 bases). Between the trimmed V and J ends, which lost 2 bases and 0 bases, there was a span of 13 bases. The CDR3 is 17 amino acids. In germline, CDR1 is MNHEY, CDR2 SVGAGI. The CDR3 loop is CASSYQGYSPTNEKLFF. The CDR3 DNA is TGTGCCAGCAGTTACCAGGGATACAGCCCAACTAATGAAAAACTGTTTTTT.

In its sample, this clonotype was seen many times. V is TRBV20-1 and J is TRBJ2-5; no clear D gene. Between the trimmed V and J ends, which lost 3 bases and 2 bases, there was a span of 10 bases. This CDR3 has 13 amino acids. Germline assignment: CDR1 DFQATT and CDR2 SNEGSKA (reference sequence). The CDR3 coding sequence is TGCAGTGCTAGTGGGGAACTACAAGAGACCCAGTACTTC. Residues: CSASGELQETQYF.

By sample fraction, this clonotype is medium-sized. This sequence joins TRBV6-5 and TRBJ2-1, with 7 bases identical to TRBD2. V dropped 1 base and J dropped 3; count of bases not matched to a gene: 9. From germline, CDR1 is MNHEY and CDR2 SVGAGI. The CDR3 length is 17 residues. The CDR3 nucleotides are TGTGCCAGCAGTTACTGGGAGGGGCGAATACACTACAATGAGCAGTTCTTC. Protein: CASSYWEGRIHYNEQFF.

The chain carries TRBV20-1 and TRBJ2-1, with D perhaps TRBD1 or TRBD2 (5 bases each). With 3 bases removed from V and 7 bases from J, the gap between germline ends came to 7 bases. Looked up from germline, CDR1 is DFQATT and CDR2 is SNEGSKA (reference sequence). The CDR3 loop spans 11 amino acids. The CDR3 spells CSARGENEQFF. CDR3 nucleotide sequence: TGCAGTGCTAGGGGGGAGAATGAGCAGTTCTTC.

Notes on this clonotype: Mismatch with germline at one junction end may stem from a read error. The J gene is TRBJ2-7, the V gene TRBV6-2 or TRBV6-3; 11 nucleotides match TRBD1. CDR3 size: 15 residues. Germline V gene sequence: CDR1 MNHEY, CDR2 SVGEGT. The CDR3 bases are TGTGCCAGCACCACTCGGACAGGGGGCTGGGACGAGAAGTACTTC. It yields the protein CASTTRTGGWDEKYF.

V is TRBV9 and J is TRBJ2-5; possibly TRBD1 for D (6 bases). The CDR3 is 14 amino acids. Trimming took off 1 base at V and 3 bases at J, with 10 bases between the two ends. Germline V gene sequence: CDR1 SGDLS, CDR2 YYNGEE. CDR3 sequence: CASSVTGWEETQYF. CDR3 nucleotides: TGTGCCAGCAGCGTAACAGGGTGGGAAGAGACCCAGTACTTC.

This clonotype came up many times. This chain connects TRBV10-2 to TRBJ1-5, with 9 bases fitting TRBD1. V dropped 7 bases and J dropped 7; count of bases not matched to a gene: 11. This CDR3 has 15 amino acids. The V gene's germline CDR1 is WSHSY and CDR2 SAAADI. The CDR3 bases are TGCGCCAGCAACCCGGGACAGGGACAAGGGCAGCCCCAGCATTTT. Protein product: CASNPGQGQGQPQHF.

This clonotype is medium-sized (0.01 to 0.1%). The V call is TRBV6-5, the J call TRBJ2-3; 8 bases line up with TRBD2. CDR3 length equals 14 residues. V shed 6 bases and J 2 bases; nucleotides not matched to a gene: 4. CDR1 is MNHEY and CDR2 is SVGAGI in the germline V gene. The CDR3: CASRREELTDTQYF. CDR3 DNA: TGTGCCAGCAGGCGGGAGGAGCTCACAGATACGCAGTATTTT.

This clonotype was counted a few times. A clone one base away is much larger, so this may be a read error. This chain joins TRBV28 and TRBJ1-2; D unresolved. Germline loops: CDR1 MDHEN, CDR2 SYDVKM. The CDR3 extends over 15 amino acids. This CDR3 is CVTWEALGSADGYTF. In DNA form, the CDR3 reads TGTGTCACCTGGGAAGCCCTGGGCTCAGCGGACGGCTACACCTTC.

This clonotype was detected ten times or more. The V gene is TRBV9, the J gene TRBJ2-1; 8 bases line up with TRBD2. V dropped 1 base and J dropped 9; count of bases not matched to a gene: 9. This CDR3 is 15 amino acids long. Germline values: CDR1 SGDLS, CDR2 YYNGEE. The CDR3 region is CASSVKAGVGGEQFF. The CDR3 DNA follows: TGTGCCAGCAGCGTAAAAGCGGGAGTGGGGGGTGAGCAGTTCTTC.

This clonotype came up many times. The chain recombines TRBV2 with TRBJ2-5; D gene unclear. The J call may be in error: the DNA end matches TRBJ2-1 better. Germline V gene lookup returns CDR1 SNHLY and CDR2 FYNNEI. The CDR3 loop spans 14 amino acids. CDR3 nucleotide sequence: TGTGCCAGCAGTGACAAATCCCACGTGGATGAGCAGTTCTTC. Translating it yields CASSDKSHVDEQFF.

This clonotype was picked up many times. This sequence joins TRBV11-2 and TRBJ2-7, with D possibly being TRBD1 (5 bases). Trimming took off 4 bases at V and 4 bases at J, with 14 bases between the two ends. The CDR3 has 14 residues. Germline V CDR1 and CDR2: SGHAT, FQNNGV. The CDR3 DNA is TGTGCCAGCAGCTGGGCACAGGACATATACGAGCAGTACTTC. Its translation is CASSWAQDIYEQYF.

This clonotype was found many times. Here the CDR3 reads CASSATSGRFEQFF. As DNA, the CDR3 is TGTGCCAGCAGCGCGACTAGCGGGAGATTTGAGCAGTTCTTC. This chain links TRBV3-1 with TRBJ2-1; 12 bases match TRBD2. V lost 5 bases and J lost 9; bases outside the gene matches: 5. Germline CDR1 reads LGHDT; CDR2 reads YNNKEL (reference sequence). The CDR3 runs 14 residues.

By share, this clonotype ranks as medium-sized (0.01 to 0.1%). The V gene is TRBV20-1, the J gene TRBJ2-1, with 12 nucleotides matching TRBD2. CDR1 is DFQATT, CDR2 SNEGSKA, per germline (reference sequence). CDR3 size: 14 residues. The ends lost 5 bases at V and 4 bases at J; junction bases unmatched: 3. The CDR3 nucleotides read TGCAGTGCTTGGACTAGCGGGGAGTACAATGAGCAGTTCTTC. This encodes CSAWTSGEYNEQFF.

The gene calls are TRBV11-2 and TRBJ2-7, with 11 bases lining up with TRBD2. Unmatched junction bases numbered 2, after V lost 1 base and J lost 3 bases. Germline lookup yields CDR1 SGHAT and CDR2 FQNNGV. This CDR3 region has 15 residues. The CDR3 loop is CASSLVGTSGYEQYF. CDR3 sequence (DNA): TGTGCCAGCAGCTTAGTTGGGACTAGCGGCTACGAGCAGTACTTC.

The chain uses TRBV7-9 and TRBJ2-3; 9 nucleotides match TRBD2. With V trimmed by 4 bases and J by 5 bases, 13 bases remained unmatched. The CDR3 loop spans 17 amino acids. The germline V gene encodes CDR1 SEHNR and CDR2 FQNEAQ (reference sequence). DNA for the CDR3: TGTGCCAGCAGCTCAGGGGCGGCTAGCGGGAAGGGAGATACGCAGTATTTT. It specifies CASSSGAASGKGDTQYF.

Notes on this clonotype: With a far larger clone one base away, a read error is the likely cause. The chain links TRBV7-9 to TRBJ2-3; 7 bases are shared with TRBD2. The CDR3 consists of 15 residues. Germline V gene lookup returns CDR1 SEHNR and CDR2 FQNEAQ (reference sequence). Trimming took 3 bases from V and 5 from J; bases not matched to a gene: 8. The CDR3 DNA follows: TGTGCCAGCAGCTTTTCGGCGGGAGCGGTAGATACGCAGTATTTT. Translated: CASSFSAGAVDTQYF.

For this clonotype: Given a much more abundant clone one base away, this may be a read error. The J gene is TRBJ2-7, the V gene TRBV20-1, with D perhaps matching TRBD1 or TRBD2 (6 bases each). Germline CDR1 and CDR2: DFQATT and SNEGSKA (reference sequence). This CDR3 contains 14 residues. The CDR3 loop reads CSASTRTADYEQNF. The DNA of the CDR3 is TGCAGTGCTAGTACCAGGACAGCGGACTACGAGCAGAACTTC.